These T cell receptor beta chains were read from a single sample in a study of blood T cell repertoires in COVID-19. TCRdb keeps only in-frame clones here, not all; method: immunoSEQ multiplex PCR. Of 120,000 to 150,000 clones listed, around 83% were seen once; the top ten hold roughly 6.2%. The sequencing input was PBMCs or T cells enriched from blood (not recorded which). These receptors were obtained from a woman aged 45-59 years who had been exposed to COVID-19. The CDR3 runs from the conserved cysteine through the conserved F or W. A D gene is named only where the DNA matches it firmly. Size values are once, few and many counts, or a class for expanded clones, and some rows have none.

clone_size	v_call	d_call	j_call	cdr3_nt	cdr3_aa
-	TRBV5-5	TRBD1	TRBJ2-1	TGTGCCAGCAGCTTGGCCCTCCTCCGGGACAGCCATTACAATGAGCAGTTCTTC	CASSLALLRDSHYNEQFF
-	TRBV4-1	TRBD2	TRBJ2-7	TGCGCCAGCAGCCAAGAGCCTAGCGGGGGGGCTTGGGGATACGAGCAGTACTTC	CASSQEPSGGAWGYEQYF
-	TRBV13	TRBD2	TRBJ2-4	TGTGCCAGCAGCTTTACTAGCGGGGTTTCCAAAAACATTCAGTACTTC	CASSFTSGVSKNIQYF
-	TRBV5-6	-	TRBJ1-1	TGTGCCAGCAGCCCAAGCAGGGGCACTGAAGCTTTCTTT	CASSPSRGTEAFF
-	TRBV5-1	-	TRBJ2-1	TGCGCCAGCAGCCTCGGGTACAGGGTCGATGAGCAGTTCTTC	CASSLGYRVDEQFF
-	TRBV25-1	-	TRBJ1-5	TGTGCCAGCAGTGAATCGGGTTTTGGTCAGCCCCAGCATTTT	CASSESGFGQPQHF
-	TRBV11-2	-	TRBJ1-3	TGTGCCAGCACCCCTGGCCCTGGAAACACCATATATTTT	CASTPGPGNTIYF
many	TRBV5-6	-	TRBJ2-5	TGTGCCAGCAGCTTGGGAGGGAGGCTCGAGACCCAGTACTTC	CASSLGGRLETQYF
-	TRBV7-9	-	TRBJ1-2	TGTGCCAGCAGCTTAGAAACGCCGGAGGGTGGCTACACCTTC	CASSLETPEGGYTF
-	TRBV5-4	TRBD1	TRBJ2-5	TGTGCCAGCAGCTTGGGCGCGGACAGGGTAACGGAGACCCAGTACTTC	CASSLGADRVTETQYF
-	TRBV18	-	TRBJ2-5	TGTGCCAGCTCATTCTCGCCTATCCAAGAGACCCAGTACTTC	CASSFSPIQETQYF
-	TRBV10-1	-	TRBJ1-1	TGCGCCAGCACTTTCGGAACGGGGACTGAAGCTTTCTTT	CASTFGTGTEAFF
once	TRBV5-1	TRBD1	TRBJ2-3	TGCGCCAGCAGCTTGCAGGGGACAGGGGCAGATACGCAGTATTTT	CASSLQGTGADTQYF
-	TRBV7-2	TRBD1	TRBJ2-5	TGTGCCAGCAGCTTAGGGGACAGGAAAGAGACCCAGTACTTC	CASSLGDRKETQYF
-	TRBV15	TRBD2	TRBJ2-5	TGTGCCACCAGCAGAGATCTGGAGCGGGGAGAGACCCAGTACTTC	CATSRDLERGETQYF
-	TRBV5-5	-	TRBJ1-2	TGTGCCAGCAGCTTGGAAACAGACGGCTACACCTTC	CASSLETDGYTF
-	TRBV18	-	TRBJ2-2	TGTGCCAGCTCACCACTAGCGGCGAACACCGGGGAGCTGTTTTTT	CASSPLAANTGELFF
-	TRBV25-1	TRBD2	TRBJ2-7	TGTGCCAGCGCAAGACTAGCGGGAGGAGGTGAGCAGTACTTC	CASARLAGGGEQYF
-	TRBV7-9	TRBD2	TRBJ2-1	TGTGCCAGCAGGGCAACCGGGACTAGTCGCCATGAGCAGTTCTTC	CASRATGTSRHEQFF
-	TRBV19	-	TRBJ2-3	TGTGCCAGTAGTATCAGTGGGAGCCCAGATACGCAGTATTTT	CASSISGSPDTQYF
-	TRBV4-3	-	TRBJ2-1	TGCGCCAGCAGCCAAGCTTGGGCAGACAATGAGCAGTTCTTC	CASSQAWADNEQFF
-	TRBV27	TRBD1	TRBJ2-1	TGTGCCAGCAGTTCAGGGGGCTATGAGCAGTTCTTC	CASSSGGYEQFF
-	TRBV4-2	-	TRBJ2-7	TGTGCCAGCAGCCCGACGGCTAGTTCCCTTAACGAGCAGTACTTC	CASSPTASSLNEQYF
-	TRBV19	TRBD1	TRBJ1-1	TGTGCCAGTAGTAGACAGGGGGAAAGGGCTGAAGCTTTCTTT	CASSRQGERAEAFF
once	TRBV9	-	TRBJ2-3	TGTGCCAGCAGCGTTGGAGGTACGCAGTATTTT	CASSVGGTQYF
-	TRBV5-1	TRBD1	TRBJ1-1	TGCGCCAGCAGCTTAACAGGGGGAAGCGCTGAAGCTTTCTTT	CASSLTGGSAEAFF
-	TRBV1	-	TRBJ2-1	TGCACCAGCAGCCAAGGTCAAGCGGGGGACTACAATGAGCAGTTCTTC	CTSSQGQAGDYNEQFF
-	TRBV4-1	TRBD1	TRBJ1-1	TGCGCCAGCAGCCACCTAGGACAGGGGGACACTGAAGCTTTCTTT	CASSHLGQGDTEAFF
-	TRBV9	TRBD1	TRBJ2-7	TGTGCCAGCAGCGTAGAGGCAGGGGGCAGTTACGAGCAGTACTTC	CASSVEAGGSYEQYF
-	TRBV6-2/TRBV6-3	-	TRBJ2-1	TGTGCCAGCAGTTATTGGTCCGGTCCTTTGAATGAGCAGTTCTTC	CASSYWSGPLNEQFF
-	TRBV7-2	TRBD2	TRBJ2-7	TGTGCCAGCAGCTTAGGGATGCGGGGGGGCTACTCTCAGCAGTACTTC	CASSLGMRGGYSQQYF
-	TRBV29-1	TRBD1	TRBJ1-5	TGCAGCGTCGGACAGGGTAGCAATCAGCCCCAGCATTTT	CSVGQGSNQPQHF
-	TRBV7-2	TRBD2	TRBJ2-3	TGTGCCAGCAGCCCCCCCCTAGCGGGATTCACAGATACGCAGTATTTT	CASSPPLAGFTDTQYF
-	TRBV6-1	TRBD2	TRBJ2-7	TGTGCCAGCAGTGACCCTAGCGGGGGCGCCCCCTACGAGCAGTACTTC	CASSDPSGGAPYEQYF
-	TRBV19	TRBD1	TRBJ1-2	TGTGCCAGTAGCATGGACAGGGGAGGGTATGGCTACACCTTC	CASSMDRGGYGYTF
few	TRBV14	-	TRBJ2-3	TGTGCCAGCAGCCTCAGGGGAGGGATCACAGATACGCAGTATTTT	CASSLRGGITDTQYF
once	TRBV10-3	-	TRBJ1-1	TGTGCCATCAGTCTAGGGAACACTGAAGCTTTCTTT	CAISLGNTEAFF
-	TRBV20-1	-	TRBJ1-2	TGCAGTGCGCTTCACAGCTATGGCTACACCTTC	CSALHSYGYTF
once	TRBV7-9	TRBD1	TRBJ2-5	TGTGCCAGCAGCCCGGACAGGGCAAGCCAAGAGACCCAGTACTTC	CASSPDRASQETQYF
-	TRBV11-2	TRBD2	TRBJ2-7	TGTGCCAGCAGCTTTGGGGGACTAGCGGGAGGGCAGGTCTACGAGCAGTACTTC	CASSFGGLAGGQVYEQYF
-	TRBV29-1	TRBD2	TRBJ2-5	TGCAGCGTTGAACTAGCGGGGGGCCTAGAGACCCAGTACTTC	CSVELAGGLETQYF
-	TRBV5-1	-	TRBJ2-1	TGCGCCAGCAGCTTGGTACAGGGGAGGAATGAGCAGTTCTTC	CASSLVQGRNEQFF
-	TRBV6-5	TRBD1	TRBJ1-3	TGTGCCAGCAGTCCGGGGACAGGGGCGGGAAACACCATATATTTT	CASSPGTGAGNTIYF
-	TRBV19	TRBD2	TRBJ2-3	TGTGCCAGTAGTCCGCTAGCGGGAGGGCTGGGCACAGATACGCAGTATTTT	CASSPLAGGLGTDTQYF
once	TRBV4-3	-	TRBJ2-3	TGCGCCAGCAGCCAAGGGGGGGTGACGGGCACAGATACGCAGTATTTT	CASSQGGVTGTDTQYF
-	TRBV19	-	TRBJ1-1	TGTGCCAGTAGTATCCGGACAGACACTGAAGCTTTCTTT	CASSIRTDTEAFF
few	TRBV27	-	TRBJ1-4	TGTGCCAGCAGTTTATCTAGGCGGTTTGAAAAACTGTTTTTT	CASSLSRRFEKLFF
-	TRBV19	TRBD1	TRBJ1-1	TGTGCCAGTACTCCCAGGGGGCGAAGCGACACTGAAGCTTTCTTT	CASTPRGRSDTEAFF
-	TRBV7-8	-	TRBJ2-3	TGTGCCAGCAGCCCCTGGACTTTCCCTCATTATTTT	CASSPWTFPHYF
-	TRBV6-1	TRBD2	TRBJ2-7	TGTGCCAGCAGTGAAGCGAGCGGGGTCGTCGGCGAGCAGTACTTC	CASSEASGVVGEQYF
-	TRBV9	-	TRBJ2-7	TGTGCCAGCAGCGACGGATTAGCGGAGACCTACGAGCAGTACTTC	CASSDGLAETYEQYF
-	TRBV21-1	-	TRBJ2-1	TGTGCCAGCTCAAATTTGCGCGGATTGGATGAGCAGTTCTTC	CASSNLRGLDEQFF
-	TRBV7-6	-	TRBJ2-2	TGTGCCAGCAGCTTAGCGCGTACGAGCGGCGGAACCGGGGAGCTGTTTTTT	CASSLARTSGGTGELFF
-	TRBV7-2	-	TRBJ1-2	TGTGCCAGCAGCTTAGTAGGGGTGGCCCTCTATGGCTACACCTTC	CASSLVGVALYGYTF
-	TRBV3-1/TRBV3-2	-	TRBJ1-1	TGTGCCAGCAGCCAAGGGGAGGGGCTTACTGAAGCTTTCTTT	CASSQGEGLTEAFF
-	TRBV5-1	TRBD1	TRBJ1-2	TGCGCCAGCAGCGCCCGACAGGGGAGCTATGGCTACACCTTC	CASSARQGSYGYTF
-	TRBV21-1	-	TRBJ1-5	TGTGCCAGCAGCAAAGCGAGGAATCAGCCCCAGCATTTT	CASSKARNQPQHF